This TCR beta chain comes out of a study of blood T cell repertoires in COVID-19 (dated by TCRdb to 2020 to 2021). Regarding the complete study: The collaborator samples originated in the United States, Italy and Spain and spanned the acute and convalescent phases of COVID-19. The material from the prospective study consisted of cDNA or gDNA derived from T cells, B-cell-depleted T cells, or PBMCs. Subjects who had been exposed to COVID-19, were actively infected with it, or had recovered from it provided the deeply sampled blood TCRbeta repertoires that made up the dataset. The repertoires were released in a freely available public database meant as a resource for research on the immune response to SARS-CoV-2. Samples were obtained from the ongoing ImmuneRACE study (first 160 participants) and from 1,200 or so subjects provided by 6 global collaborators. Sample metadata almost always included a de-identified subject ID, COVID-19 status, age in years and sex. HLA class I and class II types, where available, came from metadata supplied by the sample provider rather than from assay-based typing.

Paper-wide results and their limitations: How much clinical and demographic metadata was included differed by source and by participant, and the metadata was provided uncurated.

As for this clone: Its antigen has not been determined. No much larger clonotype is one base removed from it; base qualities were not supplied.

TCRbeta CDR3 regions were amplified from genomic DNA using the immunoSEQ Assay, a bias-controlled multiplex PCR. From the authors' description of their analysis: Within the assay, amplification of reference gene primers was used to estimate how many nucleated cells each sample contained. To quantify the absolute abundance of each unique TCRbeta CDR3 rearrangement, sequence reads were collapsed and filtered. For each sample, productive Simpson clonality was calculated by taking the square root of Simpson's diversity index across productive rearrangements. Sourced from immuneACCESS, this table was stored by TCRdb with only in-frame sequences that have V and J called. A share of the clones is absent; for the studies checked, an unresolved V gene accounts for under half, and the remainder has no known explanation. V, J and clone size derive from that table, while D and trimming were established from the DNA sequence. The sample table shows approximately 380,000 clones, and 85% are seen once. Together, the top ten hold 3% to 4% of the sample.

The collaborating institutions used their own protocols to collect whole blood in K2EDTA tubes. For TCRbeta analysis, collaborators shipped samples as frozen whole blood, isolated PBMCs, or DNA extracted from either of those sample types. Trimming at the junction amounts to 3 bases on V and 0 bases on J, and the germline ends lie 7 bases apart. From the cysteine through the phenylalanine, the CDR3 covers 13 amino acids. The only DNA kept is the CDR3, 39 bases in frame from the first base. CDR1 and CDR2 are read off the germline V gene as SGDLS and YYNGEE. This chain joins TRBV9 to TRBJ2-7; the D gene assignment is ambiguous. Material: peripheral blood. The receptor's source is a woman aged 18-29 years with acute or convalescent COVID-19. Here the CDR3 is given as CASSGGSSYEQYF. The DNA reads as follows: TGTGCCAGCAGCGGAGGCAGCTCCTACGAGCAGTACTTC.